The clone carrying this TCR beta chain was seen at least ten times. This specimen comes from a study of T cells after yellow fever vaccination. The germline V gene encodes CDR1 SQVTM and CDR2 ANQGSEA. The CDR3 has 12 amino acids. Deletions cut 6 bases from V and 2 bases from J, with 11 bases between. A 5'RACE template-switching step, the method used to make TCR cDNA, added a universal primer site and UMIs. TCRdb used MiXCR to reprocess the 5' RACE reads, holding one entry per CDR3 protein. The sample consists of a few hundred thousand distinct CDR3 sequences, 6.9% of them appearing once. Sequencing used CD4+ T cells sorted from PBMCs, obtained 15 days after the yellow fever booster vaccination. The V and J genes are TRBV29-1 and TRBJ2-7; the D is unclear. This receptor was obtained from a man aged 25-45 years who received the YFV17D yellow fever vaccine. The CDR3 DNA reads TGCAGCGTCGCTTTAAGTCCCTACGAGCAGTACTTC. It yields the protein CSVALSPYEQYF.